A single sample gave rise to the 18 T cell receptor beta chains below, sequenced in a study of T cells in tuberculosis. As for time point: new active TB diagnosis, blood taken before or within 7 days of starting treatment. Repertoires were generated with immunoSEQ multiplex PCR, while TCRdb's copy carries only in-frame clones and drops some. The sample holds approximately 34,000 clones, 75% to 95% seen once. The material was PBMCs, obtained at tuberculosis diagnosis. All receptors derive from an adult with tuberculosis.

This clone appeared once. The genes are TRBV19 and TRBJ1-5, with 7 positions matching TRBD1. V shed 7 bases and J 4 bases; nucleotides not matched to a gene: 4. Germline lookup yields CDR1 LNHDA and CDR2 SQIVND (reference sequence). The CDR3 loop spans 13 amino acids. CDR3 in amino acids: CASNPGGNQPQHF. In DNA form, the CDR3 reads TGTGCCAGTAACCCAGGGGGAAATCAGCCCCAGCATTTT.

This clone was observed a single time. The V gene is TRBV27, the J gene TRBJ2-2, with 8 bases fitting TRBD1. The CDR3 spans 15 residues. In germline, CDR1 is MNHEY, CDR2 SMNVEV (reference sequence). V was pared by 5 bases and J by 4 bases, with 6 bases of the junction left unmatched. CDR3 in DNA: TGTGCCAGCAGTGAAACAGGGGGTCTCACCGGGGAGCTGTTTTTT. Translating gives CASSETGGLTGELFF.

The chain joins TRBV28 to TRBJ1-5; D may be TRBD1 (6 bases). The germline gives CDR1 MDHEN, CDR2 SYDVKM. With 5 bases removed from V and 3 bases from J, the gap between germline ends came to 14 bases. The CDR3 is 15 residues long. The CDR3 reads CASSLITGTNQPQHF. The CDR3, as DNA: TGTGCCAGCAGTCTTATTACAGGGACCAATCAGCCCCAGCATTTT.

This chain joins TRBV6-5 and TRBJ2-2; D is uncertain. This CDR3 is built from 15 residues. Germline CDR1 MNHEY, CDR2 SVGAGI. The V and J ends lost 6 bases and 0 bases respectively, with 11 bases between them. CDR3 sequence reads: CASRHTVTNTGELFF. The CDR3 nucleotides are TGTGCCAGCAGACACACAGTTACGAACACCGGGGAGCTGTTTTTT.

The CDR3 region has the DNA TGTGCTAGTGGTTCTTGGGAGGGATATGGCTACACCTTC. Encoded protein: CASGSWEGYGYTF. V is TRBV12-5 and J is TRBJ1-2, with no clear D. Trimming left V 4 bases short and J 5 bases short, with 11 bases between. The CDR3 is 13 residues long. Germline V lookup: CDR1 LGHNT, CDR2 FRNRAP. Full variable domain (rest looked up from reference TRBV12-5 and TRBJ1-2): DARVTQTPRHKVTEMGQEVTMRCQPILGHNTVFWYRQTMMQGLELLAYFRNRAPLDDSGMPKDRFSAEMPDATLATLKIQPSEPRDSAVYFCASGSWEGYGYTFGSGTRLTVV.

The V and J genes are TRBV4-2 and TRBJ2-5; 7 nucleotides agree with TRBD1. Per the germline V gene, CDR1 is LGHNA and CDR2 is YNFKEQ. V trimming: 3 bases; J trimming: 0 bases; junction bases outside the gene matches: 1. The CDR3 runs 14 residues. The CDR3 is CASSQDRNQETQYF. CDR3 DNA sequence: TGTGCCAGCAGCCAGGACAGGAACCAAGAGACCCAGTACTTC.

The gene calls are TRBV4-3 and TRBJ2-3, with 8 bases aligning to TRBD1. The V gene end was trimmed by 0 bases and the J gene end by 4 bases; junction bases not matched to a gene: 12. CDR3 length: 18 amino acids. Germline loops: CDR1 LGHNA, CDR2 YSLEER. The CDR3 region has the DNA TGCGCCAGCAGCCAAGAACGTACGGCAGGGGGCCCCCCAGATACGCAGTATTTT. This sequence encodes CASSQERTAGGPPDTQYF.

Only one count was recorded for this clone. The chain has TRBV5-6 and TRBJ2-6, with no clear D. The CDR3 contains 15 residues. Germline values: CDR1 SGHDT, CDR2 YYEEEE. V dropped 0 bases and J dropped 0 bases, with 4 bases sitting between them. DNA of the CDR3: TGTGCCAGCAGCTTGGTAGTCTCTGGGGCCAACGTCCTGACTTTC. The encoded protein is CASSLVVSGANVLTF.

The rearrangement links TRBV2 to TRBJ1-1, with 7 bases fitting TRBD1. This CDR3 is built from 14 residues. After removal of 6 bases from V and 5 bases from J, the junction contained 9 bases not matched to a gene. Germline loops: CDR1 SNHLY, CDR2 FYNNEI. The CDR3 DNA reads TGTGCCAGCAGGGAGACAGGGTATCGGACTGAAGCTTTCTTT. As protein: CASRETGYRTEAFF. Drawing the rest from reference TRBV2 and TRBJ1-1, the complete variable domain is EPEVTQTPSHQVTQMGQEVILRCVPISNHLYFYWYRQILGQKVEFLVSFYNNEISEKSEIFDDQFSVERPDGSNFTLKIRSTKLEDSAMYFCASRETGYRTEAFFGQGTRLTVV.

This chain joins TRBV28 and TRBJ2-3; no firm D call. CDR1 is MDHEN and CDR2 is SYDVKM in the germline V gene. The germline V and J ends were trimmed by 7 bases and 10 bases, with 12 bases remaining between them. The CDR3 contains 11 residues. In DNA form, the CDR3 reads TGTGCCAGCAACTCGAGGAGAGCGCAGTATTTT. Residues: CASNSRRAQYF.

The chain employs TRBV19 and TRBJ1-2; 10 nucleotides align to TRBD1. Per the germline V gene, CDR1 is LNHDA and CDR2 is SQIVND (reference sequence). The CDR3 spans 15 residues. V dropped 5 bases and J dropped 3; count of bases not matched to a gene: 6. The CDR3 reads CASSRDRGRDYGYTF. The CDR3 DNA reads TGTGCCAGTAGTCGAGACAGGGGGCGAGACTATGGCTACACCTTC.

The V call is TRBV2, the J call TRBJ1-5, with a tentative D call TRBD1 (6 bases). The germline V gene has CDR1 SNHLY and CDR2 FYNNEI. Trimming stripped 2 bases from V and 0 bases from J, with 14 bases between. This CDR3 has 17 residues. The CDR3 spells CASSEYMTGYSNQPQHF. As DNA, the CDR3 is TGTGCCAGCAGTGAATATATGACAGGTTATAGCAATCAGCCCCAGCATTTT.

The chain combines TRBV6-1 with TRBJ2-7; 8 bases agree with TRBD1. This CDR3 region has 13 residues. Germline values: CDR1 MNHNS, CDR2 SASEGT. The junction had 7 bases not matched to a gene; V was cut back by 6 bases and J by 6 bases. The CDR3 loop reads CASSKDRVGEQYV. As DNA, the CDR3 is TGTGCCAGCAGCAAGGACAGGGTCGGCGAGCAGTACGTC.

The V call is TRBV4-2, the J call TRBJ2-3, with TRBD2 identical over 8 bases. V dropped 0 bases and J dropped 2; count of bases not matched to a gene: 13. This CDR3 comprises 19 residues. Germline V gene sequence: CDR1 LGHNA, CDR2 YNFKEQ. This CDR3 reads CASSQDTGAAGGPTDTQYF. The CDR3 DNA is TGTGCCAGCAGCCAAGATACTGGGGCGGCGGGGGGCCCCACAGATACGCAGTATTTT.

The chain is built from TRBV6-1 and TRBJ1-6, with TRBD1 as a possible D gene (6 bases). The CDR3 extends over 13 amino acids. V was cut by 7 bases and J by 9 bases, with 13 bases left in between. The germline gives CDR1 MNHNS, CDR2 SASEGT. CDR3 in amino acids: CASTGGGPSPLHF. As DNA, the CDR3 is TGTGCCAGCACCGGCGGGGGCCCTTCACCCCTCCACTTT.

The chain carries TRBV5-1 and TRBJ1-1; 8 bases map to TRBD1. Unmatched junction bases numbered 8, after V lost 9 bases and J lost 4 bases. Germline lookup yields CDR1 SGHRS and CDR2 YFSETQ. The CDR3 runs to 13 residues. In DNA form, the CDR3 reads TGCGCCACCTCAGGGGGCTCGGGCACTGAAGCTTTCTTT. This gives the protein CATSGGSGTEAFF. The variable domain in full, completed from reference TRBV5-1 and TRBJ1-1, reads KAGVTQTPRYLIKTRGQQVTLSCSPISGHRSVSWYQQTPGQGLQFLFEYFSETQRNKGNFPGRFSGRQFSNSRSEMNVSTLELGDSALYLCATSGGSGTEAFFGQGTRLTVV.

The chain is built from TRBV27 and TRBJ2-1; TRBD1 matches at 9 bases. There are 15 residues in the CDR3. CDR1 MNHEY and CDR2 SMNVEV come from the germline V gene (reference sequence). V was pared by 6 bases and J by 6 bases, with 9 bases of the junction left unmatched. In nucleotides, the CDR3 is TGTGCCAGCAGCTACCGGGACAGGGTCGTCAATGAGCAGTTCTTC. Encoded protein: CASSYRDRVVNEQFF.

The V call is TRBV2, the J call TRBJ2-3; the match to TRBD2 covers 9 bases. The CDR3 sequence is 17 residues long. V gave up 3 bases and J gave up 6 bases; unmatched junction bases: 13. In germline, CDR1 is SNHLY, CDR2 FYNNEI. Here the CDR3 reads CASSDLPLAGRGDTQYF. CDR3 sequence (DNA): TGTGCCAGCAGTGACCTGCCCCTAGCGGGGCGGGGGGATACGCAGTATTTT.